This is a list of T cell receptor beta chains from one sample in a study of T cell responses to AZD1222 COVID-19 vaccine. The data were produced by immunoSEQ multiplex PCR, yet TCRdb's version contains in-frame clones alone and is incomplete. Of 130,000 to 150,000 clones listed, approximately 90% are singletons. Sequenced here: peripheral blood, sampled on day 0 of AZD1222 vaccination. All receptors derive from an adult in good health. Each CDR3 is given with its conserved first and last residue. Fields, in order: J gene, CDR3 length, clone size, V gene, D gene, CDR3 protein, CDR3 DNA. D genes are given only for firm matches. The size of a clone is reported for some rows only, either as once, few or many, or as a class for expanded clones.

TRBJ2-2 | 13 | NA | TRBV6-5 | NA | CASSSASTGELFF | TGTGCCAGCAGCTCGGCGTCCACCGGGGAGCTGTTTTTT
TRBJ2-7 | 14 | NA | TRBV5-4 | NA | CASSPTSISYEQYF | TGTGCCAGCAGCCCGACTTCGATCTCCTACGAGCAGTACTTC
TRBJ2-2 | 15 | NA | TRBV7-3 | TRBD2 | CASSFAGGPPGELFF | TGTGCCAGCAGCTTTGCGGGAGGGCCCCCCGGGGAGCTGTTTTTT
TRBJ1-4 | 15 | NA | TRBV6-2/TRBV6-3 | TRBD1 | CASGQTGDANEKLFF | TGTGCCAGCGGCCAGACAGGGGACGCTAATGAAAAACTGTTTTTT
TRBJ1-5 | 14 | once | TRBV11-2 | NA | CASSLGGMNQPQHF | TGTGCCAGCAGCTTAGGGGGAATGAATCAGCCCCAGCATTTT
TRBJ2-1 | 14 | once | TRBV30 | NA | CAWSRLVSYNEQFF | TGTGCCTGGAGTCGACTAGTCTCCTACAATGAGCAGTTCTTC
TRBJ1-6 | 16 | NA | TRBV3-1/TRBV3-2 | NA | CASSQGVGANNSPLHF | TGTGCCAGCAGCCAAGGGGTCGGGGCTAATAATTCACCCCTCCACTTT
TRBJ2-2 | 16 | once | TRBV4-3 | NA | CASSQVGGFGTGELFF | TGCGCCAGCAGCCAAGTTGGGGGGTTTGGCACCGGGGAGCTGTTTTTT
TRBJ2-7 | 15 | NA | TRBV5-1 | NA | CASSLIGQPSYEQYF | TGCGCCAGCAGCTTGATAGGACAGCCATCCTACGAGCAGTACTTC
TRBJ1-1 | 10 | NA | TRBV3-1/TRBV3-2 | NA | CASSTGVTFF | TGTGCCAGCAGCACCGGGGTGACTTTCTTT
TRBJ1-1 | 14 | NA | TRBV3-1/TRBV3-2 | NA | CASSQARGRTEAFF | TGTGCCAGCAGCCAAGCGCGGGGTCGCACTGAAGCTTTCTTT
TRBJ2-1 | 17 | NA | TRBV24-1 | NA | CATSDPLQSRGYNEQFF | TGTGCCACCAGTGATCCCCTACAATCCAGGGGCTACAATGAGCAGTTCTTC
TRBJ2-1 | 16 | once | TRBV11-2 | NA | CASSLAGGARANEQFF | TGTGCCAGCAGCTTAGCCGGGGGAGCAAGAGCAAATGAGCAGTTCTTC
TRBJ1-5 | 14 | NA | TRBV14 | TRBD1 | CASSPPLAGGVQHF | TGTGCCAGCAGCCCACCCCTCGCAGGGGGCGTTCAGCATTTT
TRBJ2-2 | 16 | NA | TRBV27 | TRBD2 | CASSRPTSGRAGELFF | TGTGCCAGCAGTCGACCAACTAGCGGGAGGGCCGGGGAGCTGTTTTTT
TRBJ1-1 | 12 | NA | TRBV30 | NA | CAWSVSYTEAFF | TGTGCCTGGAGTGTATCCTACACTGAAGCTTTCTTT
TRBJ1-2 | 14 | few | TRBV19 | NA | CASSHRGAPYGYTF | TGTGCCAGTAGTCATAGGGGGGCCCCCTATGGCTACACCTTC
TRBJ2-3 | 13 | NA | TRBV6-2/TRBV6-3 | NA | CASSRLVADTQYF | TGTGCCAGCAGTCGATTGGTGGCAGATACGCAGTATTTT
TRBJ1-2 | 13 | NA | TRBV29-1 | TRBD1 | CSGTGASGYGYTF | TGCAGCGGCACAGGGGCCTCGGGCTATGGCTACACCTTC
TRBJ2-7 | 15 | NA | TRBV4-3 | TRBD2 | CASSQERLAGGEQYF | TGCGCCAGCAGCCAAGAAAGGCTAGCGGGAGGAGAGCAGTACTTC
TRBJ1-5 | 19 | once | TRBV6-2/TRBV6-3 | TRBD1 | CASSYSKRQGTLGNQPQHF | TGTGCCAGCAGTTACTCGAAGCGACAGGGAACCCTCGGGAATCAGCCCCAGCATTTT
TRBJ1-3 | 16 | NA | TRBV5-4 | NA | CASSERREDSGNTIYF | TGTGCCAGCAGCGAGAGGAGGGAGGACTCTGGAAACACCATATATTTT
TRBJ2-2 | 15 | NA | TRBV11-3 | TRBD2 | CASSLGTSVAGELFF | TGTGCCAGCAGCTTAGGGACTAGCGTAGCCGGGGAGCTGTTTTTT
TRBJ1-1 | 13 | NA | TRBV30 | NA | CAWSTRPSTEAFF | TGTGCCTGGAGTACGAGACCCAGCACTGAAGCTTTCTTT
TRBJ1-1 | 13 | NA | TRBV7-9 | NA | CASSPEGNTEAFF | TGTGCCAGCAGCCCTGAAGGGAACACTGAAGCTTTCTTT